This TCR beta chain comes out of a study of cytomegalovirus exposure and HLA in healthy donors. Study results and limitations: Association of a missense DCLRE1C variant with TCR beta V- and J-gene trimming was reported in a later analysis. The study put under 200 TCR beta chains on its list as cytomegalovirus-associated. Information on immune exposure was restricted to one variable (CMV serostatus).

A remark on this clone: The antigen is undetermined.

Germline values: CDR1 MGHDK, CDR2 SYGVNS. J gave up 7 bases and V 2 bases, and 3 bases lay outside the gene matches. This CDR3 region has 15 residues. PCR involved 60 Vbeta and 13 Jbeta primers. The protocol was immunoSEQ multiplex PCR, while the TCRdb copy is restricted to in-frame clones and leaves out a portion. The sample records 110,000 or so clones, 73% being singletons. The donors were healthy bone marrow donors. This sequence originates from a man aged 40-49 years in good health and CMV-seronegative. The V and J genes are TRBV25-1 and TRBJ2-4, with 12 bases identical to TRBD2. Input material: PBMCs. CDR3 loop: CASSEPSGGGNIQYF. CDR3 bases: TGTGCCAGCAGTGAACCTAGCGGGGGGGGTAACATTCAGTACTTC.